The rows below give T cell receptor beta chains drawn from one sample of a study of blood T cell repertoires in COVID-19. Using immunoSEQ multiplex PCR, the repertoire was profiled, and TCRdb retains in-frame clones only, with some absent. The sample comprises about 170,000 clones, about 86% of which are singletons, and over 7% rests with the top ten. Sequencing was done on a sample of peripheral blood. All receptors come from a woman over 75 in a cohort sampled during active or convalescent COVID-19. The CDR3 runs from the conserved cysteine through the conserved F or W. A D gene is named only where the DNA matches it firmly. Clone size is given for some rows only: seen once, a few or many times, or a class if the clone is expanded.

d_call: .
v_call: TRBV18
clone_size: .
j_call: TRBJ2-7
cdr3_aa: CASSPTGGTGYEQYF
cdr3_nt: TGTGCCAGCTCACCGACAGGAGGTACGGGCTACGAGCAGTACTTC

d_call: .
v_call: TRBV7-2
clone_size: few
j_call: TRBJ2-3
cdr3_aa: CASSLVTGVTDTQYF
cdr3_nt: TGTGCCAGCAGCTTAGTGACGGGGGTGACAGATACGCAGTATTTT

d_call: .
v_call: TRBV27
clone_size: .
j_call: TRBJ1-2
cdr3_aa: CASSLDRGYGYTF
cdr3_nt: TGTGCCAGCAGTTTGGACAGAGGCTATGGCTACACCTTC

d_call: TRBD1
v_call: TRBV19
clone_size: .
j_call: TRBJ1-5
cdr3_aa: CASSTGQGGNQPQHF
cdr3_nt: TGTGCCAGTAGTACGGGACAGGGGGGGAATCAGCCCCAGCATTTT

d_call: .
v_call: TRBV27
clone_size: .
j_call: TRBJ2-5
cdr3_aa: CASSSGRGLQETQYF
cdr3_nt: TGTGCCAGCAGTTCTGGTAGGGGACTCCAAGAGACCCAGTACTTC

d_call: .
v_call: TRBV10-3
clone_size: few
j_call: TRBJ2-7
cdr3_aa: CAIKVAGRSYEQYF
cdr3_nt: TGTGCCATCAAGGTTGCAGGTCGCTCCTACGAGCAGTACTTC

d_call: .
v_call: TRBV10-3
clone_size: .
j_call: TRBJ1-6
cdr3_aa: CAIGPGNSPLHF
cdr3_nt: TGTGCCATCGGACCGGGAAATTCACCCCTCCACTTT

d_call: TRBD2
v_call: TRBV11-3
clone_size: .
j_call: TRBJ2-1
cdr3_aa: CASSALAGETYNEQFF
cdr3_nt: TGTGCCAGCAGCGCGTTAGCGGGAGAGACTTACAATGAGCAGTTCTTC

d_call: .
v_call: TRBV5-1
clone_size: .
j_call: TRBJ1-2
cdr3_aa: CASSFLVAGDGYTF
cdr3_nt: TGCGCCAGCAGCTTCTTGGTGGCAGGGGATGGCTACACCTTC

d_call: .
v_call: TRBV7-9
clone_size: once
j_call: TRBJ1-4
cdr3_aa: CASSFDRIEKLFF
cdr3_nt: TGTGCCAGCAGCTTCGACAGGATAGAAAAACTGTTTTTT

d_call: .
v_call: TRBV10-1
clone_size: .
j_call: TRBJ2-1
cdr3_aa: CASSDGSALNEQFF
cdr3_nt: TGCGCCAGCAGTGACGGGAGTGCGTTGAATGAGCAGTTCTTC

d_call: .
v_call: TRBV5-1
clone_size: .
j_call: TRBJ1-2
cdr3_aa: CASSLLQGNYGYTF
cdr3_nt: TGCGCCAGCAGCTTGTTACAGGGTAACTATGGCTACACCTTC

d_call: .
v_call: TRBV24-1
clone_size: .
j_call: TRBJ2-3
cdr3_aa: CATRGPTDTQYF
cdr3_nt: TGTGCCACCAGGGGGCCCACAGATACGCAGTATTTT

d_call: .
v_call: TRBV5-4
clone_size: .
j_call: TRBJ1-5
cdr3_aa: CASSFQGPNNQPQHF
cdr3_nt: TGTGCCAGCAGCTTTCAGGGGCCCAACAATCAGCCCCAGCATTTT

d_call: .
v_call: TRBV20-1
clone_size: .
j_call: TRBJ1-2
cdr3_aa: CSPPQDYGYTF
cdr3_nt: TGCAGTCCTCCCCAGGACTATGGCTACACCTTC

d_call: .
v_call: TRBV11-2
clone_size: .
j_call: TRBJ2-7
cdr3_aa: CASSFVRWPEQYF
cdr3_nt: TGTGCCAGCAGCTTCGTCCGATGGCCCGAGCAGTACTTC

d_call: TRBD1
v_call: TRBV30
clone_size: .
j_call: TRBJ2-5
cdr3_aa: CAWSLQGIQETQYF
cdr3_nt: TGTGCCTGGAGCCTACAGGGGATTCAAGAGACCCAGTACTTC

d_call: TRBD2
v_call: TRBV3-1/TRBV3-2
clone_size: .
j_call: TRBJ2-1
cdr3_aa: CASSQAGTSGSNEQFF
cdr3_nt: TGTGCCAGCAGCCAAGCAGGGACTAGCGGGAGTAATGAGCAGTTCTTC

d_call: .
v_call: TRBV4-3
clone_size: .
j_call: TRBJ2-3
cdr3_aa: CASSPQQGEDTQYF
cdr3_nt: TGCGCCAGCAGCCCACAGCAGGGTGAAGATACGCAGTATTTT

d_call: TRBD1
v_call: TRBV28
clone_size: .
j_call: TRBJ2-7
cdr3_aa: CASMPGQGYEQYF
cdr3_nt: TGTGCCAGCATGCCGGGACAGGGCTACGAGCAGTACTTC

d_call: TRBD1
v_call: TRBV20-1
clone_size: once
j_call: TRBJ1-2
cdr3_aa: CSGGQGDGYTF
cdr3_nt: TGCAGTGGCGGACAGGGAGACGGCTACACCTTC

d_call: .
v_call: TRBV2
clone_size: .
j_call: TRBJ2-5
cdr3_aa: CASSGLSGQETQYF
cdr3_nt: TGTGCCAGCAGTGGTCTTAGCGGCCAAGAGACCCAGTACTTC

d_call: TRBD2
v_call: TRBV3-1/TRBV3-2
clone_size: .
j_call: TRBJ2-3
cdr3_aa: CASSPPGGLAGNTGAQYF
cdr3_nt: TGTGCCAGCAGCCCCCCCGGGGGACTAGCGGGTAATACTGGGGCGCAGTATTTT

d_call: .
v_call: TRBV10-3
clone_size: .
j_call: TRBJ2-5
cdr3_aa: CAIRQEQAQETQYF
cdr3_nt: TGTGCCATCAGGCAGGAACAGGCCCAAGAGACCCAGTACTTC

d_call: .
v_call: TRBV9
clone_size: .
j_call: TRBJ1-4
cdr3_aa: CASSPTGTTNEKLFF
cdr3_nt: TGTGCCAGCAGCCCTACAGGGACAACTAATGAAAAACTGTTTTTT

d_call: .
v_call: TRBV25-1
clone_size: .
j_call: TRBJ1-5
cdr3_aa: CASSEVGGLGNQPQHF
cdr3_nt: TGTGCCAGCAGTGAAGTGGGGGGGCTCGGGAATCAGCCCCAGCATTTT

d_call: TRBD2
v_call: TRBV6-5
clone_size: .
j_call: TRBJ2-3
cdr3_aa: CASSSAAGGSDTQYF
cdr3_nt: TGTGCCAGCAGTTCTGCGGCGGGAGGATCAGATACGCAGTATTTT

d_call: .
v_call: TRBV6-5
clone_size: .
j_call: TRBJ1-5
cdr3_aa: CASSWTAFSNQPQHF
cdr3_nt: TGTGCCAGCAGCTGGACAGCGTTTAGCAATCAGCCCCAGCATTTT

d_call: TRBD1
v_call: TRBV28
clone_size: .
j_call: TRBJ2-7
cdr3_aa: CATWGQGARYEQYF
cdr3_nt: TGTGCCACCTGGGGGCAGGGGGCGCGGTACGAGCAGTACTTC

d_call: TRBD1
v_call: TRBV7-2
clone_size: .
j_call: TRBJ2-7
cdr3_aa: CASSSGTGGPYEQYF
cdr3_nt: TGTGCCAGCAGCTCAGGGACAGGGGGTCCCTACGAGCAGTACTTC

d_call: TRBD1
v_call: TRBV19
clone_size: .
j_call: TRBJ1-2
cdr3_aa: CASSSRTNRGLNYGYTF
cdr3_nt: TGTGCCAGTAGCTCCAGGACGAACAGGGGGCTTAACTATGGCTACACCTTC

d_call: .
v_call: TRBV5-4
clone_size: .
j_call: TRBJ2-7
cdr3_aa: CASSPGQMTKYEQYF
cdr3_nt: TGTGCCAGCAGCCCCGGACAGATGACTAAATACGAGCAGTACTTC

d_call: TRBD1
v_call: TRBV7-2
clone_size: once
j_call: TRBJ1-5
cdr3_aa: CASSRDRDNQPQHF
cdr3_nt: TGTGCCAGCAGCCGGGACAGGGATAATCAGCCCCAGCATTTT

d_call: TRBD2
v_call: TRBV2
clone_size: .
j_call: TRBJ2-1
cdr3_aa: CASSEDPDHGGEQFF
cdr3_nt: TGTGCCAGCAGTGAAGACCCGGACCACGGGGGGGAGCAGTTCTTC

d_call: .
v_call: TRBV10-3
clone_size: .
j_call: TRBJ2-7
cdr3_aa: CAISEPKPAGHTEQYF
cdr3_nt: TGTGCCATCAGTGAGCCAAAACCTGCGGGGCATACCGAGCAGTACTTC

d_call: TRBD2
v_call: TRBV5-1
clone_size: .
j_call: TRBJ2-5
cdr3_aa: CASSRVLAGGGGETQYF
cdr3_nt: TGCGCCAGCAGCCGCGTCTTAGCGGGAGGCGGGGGAGAGACCCAGTACTTC

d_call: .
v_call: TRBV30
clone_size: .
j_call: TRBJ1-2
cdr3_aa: CAWRVRVGGDYGYTF
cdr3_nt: TGTGCCTGGAGGGTTCGCGTCGGAGGGGACTATGGCTACACCTTC

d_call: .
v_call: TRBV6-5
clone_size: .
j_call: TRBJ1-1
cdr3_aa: CAISELAANTEAFF
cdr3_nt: TGTGCCATCTCGGAGTTGGCCGCGAACACTGAAGCTTTCTTT

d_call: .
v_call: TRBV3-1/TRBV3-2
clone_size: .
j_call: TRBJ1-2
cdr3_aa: CASSPREGYGYTF
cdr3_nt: TGTGCCAGCAGCCCCAGGGAGGGCTATGGCTACACCTTC

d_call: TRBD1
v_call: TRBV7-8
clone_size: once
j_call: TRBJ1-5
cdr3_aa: CASSQDRDQPQHF
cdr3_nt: TGTGCCAGCAGCCAAGACAGGGATCAGCCCCAGCATTTT

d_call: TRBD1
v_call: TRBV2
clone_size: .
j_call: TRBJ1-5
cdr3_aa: CASREGTGAVLQPQHF
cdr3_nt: TGTGCCAGCAGGGAAGGGACAGGGGCGGTTCTCCAGCCCCAGCATTTT

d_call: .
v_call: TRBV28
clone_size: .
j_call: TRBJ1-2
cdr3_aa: CASSSIAIYGYTF
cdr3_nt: TGTGCCAGCAGTTCCATAGCTATCTATGGCTACACCTTC

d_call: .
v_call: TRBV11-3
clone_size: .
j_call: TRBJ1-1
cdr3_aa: CASSRRGGSNTEAFF
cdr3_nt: TGTGCCAGCAGCAGGCGCGGGGGCTCGAACACTGAAGCTTTCTTT

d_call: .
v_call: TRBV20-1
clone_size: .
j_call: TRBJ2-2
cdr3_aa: CSASPGSISGELFF
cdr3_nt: TGCAGTGCTAGTCCGGGGTCTATCAGCGGGGAGCTGTTTTTT

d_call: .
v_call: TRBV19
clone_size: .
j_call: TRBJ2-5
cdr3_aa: CASKADSQETQYF
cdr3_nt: TGTGCCAGTAAAGCGGACAGTCAAGAGACCCAGTACTTC